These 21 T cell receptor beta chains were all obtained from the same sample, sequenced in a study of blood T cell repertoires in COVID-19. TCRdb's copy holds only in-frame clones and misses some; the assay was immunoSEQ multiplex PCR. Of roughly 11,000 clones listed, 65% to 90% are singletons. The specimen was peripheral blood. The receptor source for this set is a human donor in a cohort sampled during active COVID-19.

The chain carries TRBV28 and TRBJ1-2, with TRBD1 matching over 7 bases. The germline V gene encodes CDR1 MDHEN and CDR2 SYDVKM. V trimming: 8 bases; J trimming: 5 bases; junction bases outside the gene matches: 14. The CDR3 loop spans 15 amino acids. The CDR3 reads CASVGRRGRRYGYTF. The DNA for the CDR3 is TGTGCCAGCGTAGGAAGGAGGGGGCGCCGGTATGGCTACACCTTC.

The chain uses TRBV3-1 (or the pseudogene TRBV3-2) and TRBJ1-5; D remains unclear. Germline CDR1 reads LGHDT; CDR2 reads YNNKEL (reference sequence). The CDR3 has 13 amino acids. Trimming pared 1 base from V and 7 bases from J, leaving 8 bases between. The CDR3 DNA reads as TGTGCCAGCAGCCAAGGGGCCGAACAGCCCCAGCATTTT. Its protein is CASSQGAEQPQHF.

The DNA of the CDR3 is TGTGCCAGCAGCTTGGTGGAGCGGAAGGACTATGGCTACACCTTC. Protein sequence: CASSLVERKDYGYTF. The V and J genes are TRBV5-8 and TRBJ1-2, with unresolved D. CDR3 length: 15 amino acids. Germline assignment: CDR1 SGHTS and CDR2 YDEGEE. The ends were cut back, 0 bases at V and 3 bases at J, with 12 bases in the middle.

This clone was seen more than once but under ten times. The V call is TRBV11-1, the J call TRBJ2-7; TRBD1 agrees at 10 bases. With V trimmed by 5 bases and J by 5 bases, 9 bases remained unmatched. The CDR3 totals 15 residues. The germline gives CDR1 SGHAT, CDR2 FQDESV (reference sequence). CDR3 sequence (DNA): TGTGCCAGCAGCCGCCGACAGGGGGCGCGGGACGAGCAGTACTTC. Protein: CASSRRQGARDEQYF.

This CDR3 is CASSYGGSWDGYTF. As DNA, the CDR3 is TGTGCCAGCTCTTATGGCGGATCCTGGGATGGCTACACCTTC. J is TRBJ1-2 and V is TRBV18; unclear D gene. CDR3 length: 14 amino acids. Germline assignment: CDR1 KGHSH and CDR2 LQKENI. V lost 6 bases to trimming and J lost 6 bases, with 17 bases between them.

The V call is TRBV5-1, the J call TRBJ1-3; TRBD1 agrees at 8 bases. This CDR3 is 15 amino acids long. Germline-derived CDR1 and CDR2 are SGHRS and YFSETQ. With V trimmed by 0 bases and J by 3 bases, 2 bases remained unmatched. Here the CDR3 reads CASSLAGGSGNTIYF. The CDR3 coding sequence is TGCGCCAGCAGCTTGGCAGGGGGCAGTGGAAACACCATATATTTT.

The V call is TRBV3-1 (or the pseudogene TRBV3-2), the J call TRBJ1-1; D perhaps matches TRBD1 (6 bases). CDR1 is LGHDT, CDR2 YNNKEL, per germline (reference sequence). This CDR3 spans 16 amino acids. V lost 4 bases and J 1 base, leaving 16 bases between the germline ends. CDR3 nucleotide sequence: TGTGCCAGCAGCCCGGGGATGGGGGCCGCGAACACTGAAGCTTTCTTT. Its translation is CASSPGMGAANTEAFF.

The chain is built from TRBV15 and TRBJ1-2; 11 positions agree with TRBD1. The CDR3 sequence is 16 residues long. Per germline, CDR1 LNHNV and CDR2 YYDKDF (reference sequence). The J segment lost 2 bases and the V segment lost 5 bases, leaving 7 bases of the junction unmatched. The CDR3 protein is CATSPGGTGGNYGYTF. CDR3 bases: TGTGCCACCAGCCCAGGGGGGACAGGGGGGAACTATGGCTACACCTTC.

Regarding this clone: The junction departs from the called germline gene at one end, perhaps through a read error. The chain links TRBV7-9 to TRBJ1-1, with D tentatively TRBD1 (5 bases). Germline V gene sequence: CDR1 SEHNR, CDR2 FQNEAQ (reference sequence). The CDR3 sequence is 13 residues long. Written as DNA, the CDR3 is TGTGCCAGCAGCTCAGGACTGGGGGACGGGGGAGACTTT. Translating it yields CASSSGLGDGGDF.

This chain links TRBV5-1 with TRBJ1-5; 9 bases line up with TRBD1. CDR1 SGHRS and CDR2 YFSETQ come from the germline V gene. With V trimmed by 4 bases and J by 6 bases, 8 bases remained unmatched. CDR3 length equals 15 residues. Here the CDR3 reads CASSPTGGAGQPQHF. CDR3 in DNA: TGCGCCAGCAGCCCAACAGGGGGCGCGGGTCAGCCCCAGCATTTT.

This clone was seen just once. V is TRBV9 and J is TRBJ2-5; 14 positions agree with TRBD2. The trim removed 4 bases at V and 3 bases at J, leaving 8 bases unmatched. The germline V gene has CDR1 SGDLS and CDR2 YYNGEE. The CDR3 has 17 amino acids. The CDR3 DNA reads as TGTGCCAGCAGCCCACACCCGGGACTAGCGGGGGAAGAGACCCAGTACTTC. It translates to CASSPHPGLAGEETQYF.

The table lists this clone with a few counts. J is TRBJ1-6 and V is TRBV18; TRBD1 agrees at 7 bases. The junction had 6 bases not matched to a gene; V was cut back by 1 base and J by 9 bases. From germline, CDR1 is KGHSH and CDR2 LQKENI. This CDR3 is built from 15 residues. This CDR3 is CASSPRTGRPSPLHF. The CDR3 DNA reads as TGTGCCAGCTCACCACGGACAGGACGGCCTTCACCCCTCCACTTT.

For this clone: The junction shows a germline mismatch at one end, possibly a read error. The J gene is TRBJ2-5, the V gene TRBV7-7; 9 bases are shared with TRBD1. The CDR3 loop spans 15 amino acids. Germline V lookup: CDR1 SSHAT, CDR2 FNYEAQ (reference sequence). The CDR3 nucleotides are TGTGCTAGCAGCTCGAGAAGGGACAGGGAAGAGACCCAGTACTTC. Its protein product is CASSSRRDREETQYF. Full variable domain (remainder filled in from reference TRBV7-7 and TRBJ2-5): GAGVSQSPRYKVTKRGQDVTLRCDPISSHATLYWYQQALGQGPEFLTYFNYEAQPDKSGLPSDRFSAERPEGSISTLTIQRTEQRDSAMYRCASSSRRDREETQYFGPGTRLLVL.

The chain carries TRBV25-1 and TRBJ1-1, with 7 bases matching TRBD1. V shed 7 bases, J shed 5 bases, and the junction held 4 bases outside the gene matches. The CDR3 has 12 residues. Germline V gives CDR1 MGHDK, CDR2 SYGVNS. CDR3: CASKGRGTEAFF. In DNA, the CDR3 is TGTGCCAGCAAGGGCAGGGGGACTGAAGCTTTCTTT.

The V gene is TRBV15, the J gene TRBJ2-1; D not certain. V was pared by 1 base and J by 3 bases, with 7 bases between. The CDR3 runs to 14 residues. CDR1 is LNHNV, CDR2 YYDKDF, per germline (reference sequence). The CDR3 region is CATSRGLDYNEQFF. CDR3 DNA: TGTGCCACCAGCAGAGGACTCGACTACAATGAGCAGTTCTTC.

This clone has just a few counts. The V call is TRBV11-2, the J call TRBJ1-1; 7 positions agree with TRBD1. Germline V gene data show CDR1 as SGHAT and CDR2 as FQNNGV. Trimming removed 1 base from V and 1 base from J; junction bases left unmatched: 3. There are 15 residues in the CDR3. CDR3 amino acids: CASSLAGQANTEAFF. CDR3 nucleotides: TGTGCCAGCAGCTTAGCTGGACAGGCGAACACTGAAGCTTTCTTT.

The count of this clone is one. The CDR3: CASSLGVQGARWDEKLFF. The CDR3 nucleotides read TGTGCCAGCAGCTTAGGAGTACAGGGGGCGCGTTGGGATGAAAAACTGTTTTTT. V is TRBV7-9 and J is TRBJ1-4; 9 bases map to TRBD1. Per germline, CDR1 SEHNR and CDR2 FQNEAQ (reference sequence). V dropped 1 base and J dropped 6; count of bases not matched to a gene: 12. The CDR3 has 18 amino acids.

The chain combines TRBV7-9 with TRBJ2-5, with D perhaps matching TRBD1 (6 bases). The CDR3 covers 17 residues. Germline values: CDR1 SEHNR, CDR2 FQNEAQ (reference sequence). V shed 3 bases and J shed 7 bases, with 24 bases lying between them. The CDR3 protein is CASSLDLYRARRGTQYF. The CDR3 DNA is TGTGCCAGCAGCTTGGATCTTTACAGGGCACGGCGCGGGACCCAGTACTTC.

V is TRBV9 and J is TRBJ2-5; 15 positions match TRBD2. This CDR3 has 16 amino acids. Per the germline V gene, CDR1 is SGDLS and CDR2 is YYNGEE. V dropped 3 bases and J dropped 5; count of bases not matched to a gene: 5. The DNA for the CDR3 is TGTGCCAGCAGCGAGGGACTAGCGGGGGGCGGGGAGACCCAGTACTTC. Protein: CASSEGLAGGGETQYF.

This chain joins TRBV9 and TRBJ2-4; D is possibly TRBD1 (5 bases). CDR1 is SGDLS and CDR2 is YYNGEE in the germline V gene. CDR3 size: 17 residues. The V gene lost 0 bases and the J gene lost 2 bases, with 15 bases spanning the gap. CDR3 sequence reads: CASSVGSSLDTKNIQYF. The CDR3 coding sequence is TGTGCCAGCAGCGTAGGGAGCTCTTTGGACACCAAAAACATTCAGTACTTC.

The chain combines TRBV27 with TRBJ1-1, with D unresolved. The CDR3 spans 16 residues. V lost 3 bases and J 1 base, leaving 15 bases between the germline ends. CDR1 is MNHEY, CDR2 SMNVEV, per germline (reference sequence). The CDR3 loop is CASSFLGQTENTEAFF. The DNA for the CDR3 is TGTGCCAGCAGTTTTCTCGGCCAAACAGAGAACACTGAAGCTTTCTTT.